These T cell receptor beta chains were read from a single sample in a study of chronic HIV infection and antiretroviral therapy. TCRdb re-analysed the 5' RACE reads in MiXCR, keeping a single row per CDR3 protein. Among 45,000 to 55,000 distinct CDR3 sequences listed, about 19% were seen once. The sequenced sample was peripheral blood. All receptors come from an adult who had HIV and had not received antiretroviral therapy, or was an uninfected healthy control (not recorded which). The CDR3 runs from the conserved cysteine through the conserved F or W. The D gene is left open where the match is weak. Size values are once, few and many counts, or a class for expanded clones, and some rows have none.

j_call clone_size v_call d_call cdr3_aa cdr3_nt
TRBJ1-6 NA TRBV15 NA CATSRDRVSGSPLHF TGTGCCACCAGCAGAGACAGGGTGTCAGGCTCACCCCTCCACTTT
TRBJ2-2 few TRBV10-3 NA CAISVHVNTGELFF TGTGCCATCAGTGTCCACGTGAACACCGGGGAGCTGTTTTTT
TRBJ2-6 NA TRBV28 TRBD1 CASSSTGGAGANVLTF TGTGCCAGCAGTTCGACAGGGGGCGCTGGGGCCAACGTCCTGACTTTC
TRBJ1-1 NA TRBV20-1 NA CSARQRDTEAFF TGCAGTGCTAGGCAGCGCGACACTGAAGCTTTCTTT
TRBJ2-7 few TRBV28 NA CASGYEQYF TGTGCCAGCGGGTACGAGCAGTACTTC
TRBJ1-5 NA TRBV28 TRBD1 CASSLSEGQGASNQPQHF TGTGCCAGCAGTTTATCAGAGGGACAGGGGGCGTCTAATCAGCCCCAGCATTTT
TRBJ2-2 NA TRBV7-2 NA CASSFANTGELFF TGTGCCAGCAGCTTTGCGAACACCGGGGAGCTGTTTTTT
TRBJ2-3 NA TRBV28 NA CASSLKHPQYF TGTGCCAGCAGTTTAAAGCACCCGCAGTATTTT
TRBJ1-5 NA TRBV9 NA CASSVSGYQPQHF TGTGCCAGCAGCGTTAGCGGTTATCAGCCCCAGCATTTT
TRBJ2-3 NA TRBV7-8 TRBD2 CASSLAFLAGAGADTQYF TGTGCCAGCAGCTTAGCTTTTCTAGCGGGAGCGGGGGCAGATACGCAGTATTTT
TRBJ2-7 few TRBV29-1 NA CSVEWATSHEQYF TGCAGCGTTGAGTGGGCGACTTCCCACGAGCAGTACTTC
TRBJ2-7 few TRBV20-1 TRBD1 CSADSGTGSYEQYF TGCAGTGCTGATTCCGGGACAGGATCCTACGAGCAGTACTTC
TRBJ1-1 few TRBV4-1 TRBD1 CASSQVDRGRMNTEAFF TGCGCCAGCAGCCAAGTCGACAGGGGACGAATGAACACTGAAGCTTTCTTT
TRBJ2-3 few TRBV28 NA CASSSLERGSGDTQYF TGTGCCAGCAGTTCCCTCGAAAGGGGGTCGGGAGATACGCAGTATTTT
TRBJ1-6 NA TRBV7-9 NA CASSFGLNSPLHF TGTGCCAGCAGCTTTGGCTTGAATTCACCCCTCCACTTT
TRBJ1-1 NA TRBV10-1 NA CASSAGSLGHFNTEAFF TGCGCCAGCAGTGCCGGCTCCCTGGGGCACTTCAACACTGAAGCTTTCTTT
TRBJ1-1 few TRBV2 NA CASRYPTGEAFF TGTGCCAGCAGATATCCTACAGGGGAAGCTTTCTTT
TRBJ2-5 NA TRBV10-3 TRBD1 CAISQQGPQETQYF TGTGCCATCAGCCAACAGGGGCCCCAAGAGACCCAGTACTTC
TRBJ1-1 NA TRBV15 NA CATSRDRRGEAFF TGTGCCACCAGCAGAGATCGCCGGGGTGAAGCTTTCTTT
TRBJ2-7 NA TRBV4-2 NA CASTSPGSEQYF TGTGCCAGCACTTCCCCAGGGTCCGAGCAGTACTTC
TRBJ2-7 NA TRBV29-1 NA CSGRVGLSNEQYF TGCAGCGGCCGAGTTGGGCTCTCCAACGAGCAGTACTTC
TRBJ2-1 once TRBV4-1 NA CASRAYTNNEQFF TGCGCCAGCCGCGCCTACACCAACAATGAGCAGTTCTTC
TRBJ1-1 NA TRBV12-5 NA CASGLSGTKNTEAFF TGTGCTAGTGGTTTGAGCGGGACCAAAAACACTGAAGCTTTCTTT
TRBJ1-5 NA TRBV19 TRBD1 CASSRIGGGQPQHF TGTGCCAGTAGTAGAATAGGGGGCGGTCAGCCCCAGCATTTT
TRBJ1-5 NA TRBV21-1 NA CASSKVHREEAWGQPQHF TGTGCCAGCAGCAAAGTACACAGGGAGGAGGCCTGGGGTCAGCCCCAGCATTTT
TRBJ2-1 few TRBV12-3/TRBV12-4 NA CASSTGGFGQFF TGTGCCAGCAGTACCGGAGGTTTCGGGCAGTTCTTC
TRBJ1-5 NA TRBV29-1 NA CSASGGVNQPQHF TGCAGCGCCTCTGGAGGGGTCAATCAGCCCCAGCATTTT
TRBJ2-3 few TRBV20-1 NA CSSRAFTSTDTQYF TGCAGCTCCCGGGCTTTTACTAGCACAGATACGCAGTATTTT
TRBJ2-2 NA TRBV6-6 NA CASSYNNVAEGTGELFF TGTGCCAGCAGTTACAATAACGTAGCGGAAGGCACCGGGGAGCTGTTTTTT
TRBJ2-7 NA TRBV28 NA CASSLPSKVARRFYEQYF TGTGCCAGCAGTTTACCTTCCAAGGTGGCCCGGCGATTCTACGAGCAGTACTTC
TRBJ1-5 few TRBV7-8 NA CASSLGGVGNQPQHF TGTGCCAGCAGCTTAGGAGGGGTGGGCAATCAGCCCCAGCATTTT
TRBJ2-3 many TRBV10-3 NA CAISAGSTDTQYF TGTGCCATCAGTGCGGGGAGCACAGATACGCAGTATTTT
TRBJ2-5 NA TRBV28 NA CASRDRETQYF TGTGCCAGCAGAGACCGTGAGACCCAGTACTTC